These T cell receptor beta chains were read from a single sample in a study of T cell responses to AZD1222 COVID-19 vaccine. Assay used: immunoSEQ multiplex PCR; TCRdb lists only in-frame clones, some missing. Of some 110,000 clones listed, around 89% are singletons. Sequencing used peripheral blood, obtained 28 days after the second AZD1222 dose. Source of these receptors: an adult who received the AZD1222 COVID-19 vaccine. CDR3s include the opening cysteine and the closing phenylalanine or tryptophan. A D gene is named only where the DNA matches it firmly. Size is omitted from some rows. Given values are once, few, many or a class for expanded clones.

abundance: NA
j_gene: TRBJ2-3
d_gene: NA
v_gene: TRBV7-9
CDR3aa: CASSRYAGTDTQYF
CDR3nt: TGTGCCAGCAGCCGTTATGCGGGGACAGATACGCAGTATTTT

abundance: NA
j_gene: TRBJ1-1
d_gene: NA
v_gene: TRBV11-3
CDR3aa: CASSLVGGLNTEAFF
CDR3nt: TGTGCCAGCAGCTTAGTCGGGGGCCTGAACACTGAAGCTTTCTTT

abundance: NA
j_gene: TRBJ2-7
d_gene: NA
v_gene: TRBV7-9
CDR3aa: CASRSAAGEQYF
CDR3nt: TGTGCCAGCAGATCAGCAGCTGGCGAGCAGTACTTC

abundance: NA
j_gene: TRBJ1-1
d_gene: NA
v_gene: TRBV18
CDR3aa: CASSPLAISTSTEQNTEAFF
CDR3nt: TGTGCCAGCTCACCATTAGCCATATCTACCAGCACGGAACAGAACACTGAAGCTTTCTTT

abundance: NA
j_gene: TRBJ2-6
d_gene: TRBD1
v_gene: TRBV18
CDR3aa: CASSPPGQVISGANVLTF
CDR3nt: TGTGCCAGCTCACCACCGGGACAGGTTATCTCTGGGGCCAACGTCCTGACTTTC

abundance: NA
j_gene: TRBJ2-7
d_gene: NA
v_gene: TRBV6-2/TRBV6-3
CDR3aa: CASSYPSGHEQYF
CDR3nt: TGTGCCAGCAGTTACCCCTCAGGCCACGAGCAGTACTTC

abundance: NA
j_gene: TRBJ2-1
d_gene: NA
v_gene: TRBV6-6
CDR3aa: CASSQGVDSYNEQFF
CDR3nt: TGTGCCAGCAGCCAGGGTGTAGACTCCTACAATGAGCAGTTCTTC

abundance: once
j_gene: TRBJ2-7
d_gene: NA
v_gene: TRBV9
CDR3aa: CASSALTGFEQYF
CDR3nt: TGTGCCAGCAGCGCTTTAACAGGGTTCGAGCAGTACTTC

abundance: NA
j_gene: TRBJ1-2
d_gene: NA
v_gene: TRBV5-8
CDR3aa: CASSLGQKNYGYTF
CDR3nt: TGTGCCAGCAGCTTGGGACAGAAAAACTATGGCTACACCTTC

abundance: NA
j_gene: TRBJ1-2
d_gene: NA
v_gene: TRBV9
CDR3aa: CASSVGVETNYGYTF
CDR3nt: TGTGCCAGCAGCGTAGGTGTAGAGACAAACTATGGCTACACCTTC

abundance: once
j_gene: TRBJ2-3
d_gene: NA
v_gene: TRBV6-1
CDR3aa: CASSETWAGRDTQYF
CDR3nt: TGTGCCAGCAGTGAAACGTGGGCTGGACGGGATACGCAGTATTTT

abundance: medium-sized
j_gene: TRBJ2-7
d_gene: NA
v_gene: TRBV3-1/TRBV3-2
CDR3aa: CASSQGGLSYEQYF
CDR3nt: TGTGCCAGCAGCCAAGGGGGACTCTCCTACGAGCAGTACTTC

abundance: NA
j_gene: TRBJ1-1
d_gene: TRBD1
v_gene: TRBV29-1
CDR3aa: CSAATGVNTEAFF
CDR3nt: TGCAGTGCCGCGACAGGGGTGAACACTGAAGCTTTCTTT

abundance: NA
j_gene: TRBJ1-3
d_gene: TRBD1
v_gene: TRBV4-3
CDR3aa: CASSQDGGTGSSGNTIYF
CDR3nt: TGCGCCAGCAGCCAAGATGGAGGGACAGGGAGCTCTGGAAACACCATATATTTT

abundance: NA
j_gene: TRBJ2-3
d_gene: TRBD2
v_gene: TRBV5-4
CDR3aa: CASSLLLAASTDTQYF
CDR3nt: TGTGCCAGCAGCTTATTACTAGCGGCTAGCACAGATACGCAGTATTTT

abundance: NA
j_gene: TRBJ2-2
d_gene: TRBD2
v_gene: TRBV11-3
CDR3aa: CASSSIGGGRANTGELFF
CDR3nt: TGTGCCAGCAGCTCGATCGGGGGGGGCAGAGCGAACACCGGGGAGCTGTTTTTT

abundance: NA
j_gene: TRBJ2-7
d_gene: TRBD2
v_gene: TRBV3-1/TRBV3-2
CDR3aa: CASRHSSGALSYEQYF
CDR3nt: TGTGCCAGCAGGCACTCTAGCGGGGCTTTATCCTACGAGCAGTACTTC

abundance: NA
j_gene: TRBJ2-7
d_gene: NA
v_gene: TRBV28
CDR3aa: CASSPWGTGLHYEQYF
CDR3nt: TGTGCCAGCAGCCCATGGGGTACGGGACTTCACTACGAGCAGTACTTC

abundance: NA
j_gene: TRBJ2-7
d_gene: TRBD1
v_gene: TRBV6-5
CDR3aa: CASSRGTATNYEQYF
CDR3nt: TGTGCCAGCAGCCGAGGGACAGCTACAAACTACGAGCAGTACTTC

abundance: once
j_gene: TRBJ1-2
d_gene: NA
v_gene: TRBV5-6
CDR3aa: CASSLGPNSYTF
CDR3nt: TGTGCCAGCAGCTTGGGACCAAACAGCTACACCTTC

abundance: NA
j_gene: TRBJ2-2
d_gene: TRBD2
v_gene: TRBV7-7
CDR3aa: CASSPGTSGGPGELFF
CDR3nt: TGTGCCAGCAGCCCGGGGACTAGCGGGGGTCCCGGGGAGCTGTTTTTT

abundance: NA
j_gene: TRBJ2-3
d_gene: TRBD2
v_gene: TRBV5-4
CDR3aa: CASSLWLAGTSTDTQYF
CDR3nt: TGTGCCAGCAGCTTGTGGCTAGCGGGGACTAGCACAGATACGCAGTATTTT

abundance: NA
j_gene: TRBJ2-2
d_gene: TRBD2
v_gene: TRBV4-3
CDR3aa: CASSQESVGGPPGELFF
CDR3nt: TGCGCCAGCAGCCAAGAATCAGTGGGAGGGCCCCCCGGGGAGCTGTTTTTT

abundance: NA
j_gene: TRBJ1-2
d_gene: NA
v_gene: TRBV5-5
CDR3aa: CASSLGTMAGDFYYGYTF
CDR3nt: TGTGCCAGCAGCTTGGGAACGATGGCAGGAGACTTTTACTATGGCTACACCTTC

abundance: NA
j_gene: TRBJ2-5
d_gene: TRBD2
v_gene: TRBV18
CDR3aa: CASSPPGGAETQYF
CDR3nt: TGTGCCAGCTCACCACCCGGGGGGGCAGAGACCCAGTACTTC

abundance: once
j_gene: TRBJ1-4
d_gene: NA
v_gene: TRBV6-2/TRBV6-3
CDR3aa: CASSYSTGATNEKLFF
CDR3nt: TGTGCCAGCAGTTACTCCACGGGGGCAACTAATGAAAAACTGTTTTTT

abundance: NA
j_gene: TRBJ2-7
d_gene: TRBD1
v_gene: TRBV27
CDR3aa: CASSWAQGAFYEQYF
CDR3nt: TGTGCCAGCAGTTGGGCGCAGGGGGCTTTTTACGAGCAGTACTTC

abundance: NA
j_gene: TRBJ1-5
d_gene: TRBD1
v_gene: TRBV19
CDR3aa: CASRWGQTRGQPQHF
CDR3nt: TGTGCCAGTAGATGGGGACAGACCCGGGGTCAGCCCCAGCATTTT

abundance: few
j_gene: TRBJ2-3
d_gene: TRBD1
v_gene: TRBV7-8
CDR3aa: CASSLDRGFTDTQYF
CDR3nt: TGTGCCAGCAGCTTAGACAGGGGTTTCACAGATACGCAGTATTTT

abundance: NA
j_gene: TRBJ1-1
d_gene: NA
v_gene: TRBV7-8
CDR3aa: CASSQDPGDTEAFF
CDR3nt: TGTGCCAGCAGCCAGGACCCTGGGGACACTGAAGCTTTCTTT

abundance: NA
j_gene: TRBJ2-7
d_gene: NA
v_gene: TRBV28
CDR3aa: CASSLRSYEQYF
CDR3nt: TGTGCCAGCAGTCTCCGGTCTTACGAGCAGTACTTC

abundance: NA
j_gene: TRBJ1-5
d_gene: TRBD1
v_gene: TRBV18
CDR3aa: CASSPLPGQAYYSNQPQHF
CDR3nt: TGTGCCAGCTCACCACTTCCGGGACAGGCGTACTATAGCAATCAGCCCCAGCATTTT

abundance: few
j_gene: TRBJ1-5
d_gene: NA
v_gene: TRBV9
CDR3aa: CASSEEGGGQPQHF
CDR3nt: TGTGCCAGCAGCGAGGAGGGGGGAGGTCAGCCCCAGCATTTT